What follows describes a single TCR beta chain. Its antigen is not identified. Documented time point: patch test 3, about 24 weeks after DPC sensitization. Treatment given: therapeutic diphenylcyclopropenone sensitization with weekly scalp DPC. This specimen belongs to a study of human T cells and chemical hapten exposure. Study-wide background: An approximately 2 cm by approximately 2 cm inner upper arm patch received 2% DPC for sensitization. Findings and limits, study-wide: It should be noted that donors had alopecia, so their immune response may differ from healthy people's.

There are 13 residues in the CDR3. CDR1 and CDR2 from the germline V gene are DFQATT and SNEGSKA (reference sequence). The V gene lost 5 bases and the J gene lost 4 bases, with 14 bases spanning the gap. TCRdb redid the calling of the RACE reads with MiXCR, one entry per CDR3 protein. The sample lists tens of thousands of distinct CDR3 sequences, roughly a tenth seen once, with around 16% in the top ten. The V call is TRBV20-1, the J call TRBJ1-2; perhaps TRBD1 as D (5 bases). The receptor was derived from a woman aged 40 to 49 with alopecia areata. Some clones in this sample may be carry-over from other donors' samples. This material consisted of whole blood, taken in connection with sensitization to the hapten diphenylcyclopropenone (DPC). CDR3 amino acids: CSAGAGTVYGYTF. CDR3 in DNA: TGCAGTGCTGGGGCGGGGACGGTCTATGGCTACACCTTC.